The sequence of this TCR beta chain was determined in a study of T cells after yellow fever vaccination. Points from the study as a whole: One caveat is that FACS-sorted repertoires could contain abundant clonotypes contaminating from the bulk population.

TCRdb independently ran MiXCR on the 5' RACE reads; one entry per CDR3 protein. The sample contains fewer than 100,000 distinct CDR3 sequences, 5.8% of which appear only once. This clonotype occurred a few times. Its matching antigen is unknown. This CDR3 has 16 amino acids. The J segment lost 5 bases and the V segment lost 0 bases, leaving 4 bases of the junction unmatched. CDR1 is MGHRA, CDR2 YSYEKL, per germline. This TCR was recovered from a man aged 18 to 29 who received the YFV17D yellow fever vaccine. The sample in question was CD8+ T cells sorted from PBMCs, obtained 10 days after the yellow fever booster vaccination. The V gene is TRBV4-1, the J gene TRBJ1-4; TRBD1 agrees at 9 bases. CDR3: CASSQDRGTGNEKLFF. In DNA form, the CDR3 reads TGCGCCAGCAGCCAAGATCGCGGGACAGGGAATGAAAAACTGTTTTTT.